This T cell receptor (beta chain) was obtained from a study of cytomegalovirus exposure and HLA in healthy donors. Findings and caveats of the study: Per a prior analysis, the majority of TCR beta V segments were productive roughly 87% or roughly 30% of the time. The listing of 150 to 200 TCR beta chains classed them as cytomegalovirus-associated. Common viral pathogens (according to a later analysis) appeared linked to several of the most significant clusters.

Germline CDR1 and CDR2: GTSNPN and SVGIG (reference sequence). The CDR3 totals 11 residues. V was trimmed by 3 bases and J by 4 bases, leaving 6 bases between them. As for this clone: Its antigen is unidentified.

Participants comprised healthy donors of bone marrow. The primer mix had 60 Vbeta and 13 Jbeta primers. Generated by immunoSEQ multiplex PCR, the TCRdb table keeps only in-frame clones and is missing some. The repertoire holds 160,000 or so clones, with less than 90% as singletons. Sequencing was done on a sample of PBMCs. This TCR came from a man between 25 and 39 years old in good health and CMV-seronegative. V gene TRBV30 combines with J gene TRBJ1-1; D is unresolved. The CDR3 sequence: CAWSPLTEAFF. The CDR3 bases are TGTGCCTGGAGCCCTCTCACTGAAGCTTTCTTT.